The clone carrying this T cell receptor (beta chain) has at least ten counts. What it binds is unknown. This record comes from a study of T cell repertoires in cytomegalovirus infection. On the study more broadly: Public TCR beta signatures marked donors with CMV infection and the matching HLA. Study outcomes and limitations: CMV-specific HLA-C-restricted TCR beta clonotypes dominated the ex vivo response. Identification of carriers of CMV plus the relevant HLA was performed using cumulative public TCR beta family frequency.

MiXCR was run by TCRdb on the reads, yielding one entry per CDR3 protein. Of some 130,000 distinct CDR3 sequences listed, roughly 8.2% are singletons. Germline V gene lookup returns CDR1 LNHDA and CDR2 SQIVND (reference sequence). This CDR3 has 16 amino acids. Deletions cut 7 bases from V and 0 bases from J, with 13 bases between. The TCR was taken from a human donor in good health (CMV status not recorded). Some clones in this sample may be carry-over from other donors' samples. The rearrangement links TRBV19 to TRBJ2-6, with a weak D call TRBD1 (5 bases). The sample was PBMCs. The CDR3, as DNA: TGTGCCAGTAACGGCGCCGGACACTCTGGGGCCAACGTCCTGACTTTC. Translated: CASNGAGHSGANVLTF.